This T cell receptor beta chain derives from a study of tumor and adjacent non-tumor tissue in lung cancer. The library came from three nested PCR rounds adapted from ARM-PCR protocols. MiXCR, run by TCRdb on the multiplex PCR reads, gives a single entry per CDR3 protein. The sample gives under 150,000 distinct CDR3 sequences, around 65% of which show up once; approximately 18% is in the top ten. A remark on this clonotype: One end of the junction does not line up with germline, which may come from a read error.

This sample's RNA came from whole unsorted tissue. Between August and November 2014, newly diagnosed, chemotherapy-naive lung cancer patients underwent thoracic surgery in China. The TCR was taken from a man in his sixties with small cell lung cancer. The sample taken for sequencing was lung tumor tissue.

DNA of the CDR3: TGCAGGGTTGAAGAAGGGCGGGGAGCGAGGGGCTACACCTTC. Protein sequence: CRVEEGRGARGYTF. The chain links TRBV29-1 to TRBJ1-2; no clear D gene. Per germline, CDR1 SQVTM and CDR2 ANQGSEA. The CDR3 spans 14 residues.